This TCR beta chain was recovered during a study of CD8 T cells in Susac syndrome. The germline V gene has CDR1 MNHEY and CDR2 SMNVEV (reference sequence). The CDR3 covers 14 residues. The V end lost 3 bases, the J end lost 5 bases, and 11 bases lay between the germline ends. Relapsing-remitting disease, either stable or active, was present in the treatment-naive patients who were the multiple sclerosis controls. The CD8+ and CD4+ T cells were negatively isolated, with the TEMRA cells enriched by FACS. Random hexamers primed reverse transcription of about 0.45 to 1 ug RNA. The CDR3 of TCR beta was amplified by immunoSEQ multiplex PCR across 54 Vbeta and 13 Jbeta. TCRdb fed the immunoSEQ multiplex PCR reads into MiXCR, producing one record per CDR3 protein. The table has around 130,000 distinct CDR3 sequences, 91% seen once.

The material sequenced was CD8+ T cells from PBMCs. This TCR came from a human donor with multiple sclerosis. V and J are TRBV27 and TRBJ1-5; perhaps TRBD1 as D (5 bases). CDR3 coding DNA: TGTGCCAGCAGTTTGGGGGTAGAATATCAGCCCCAGCATTTT. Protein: CASSLGVEYQPQHF.